This T cell receptor beta chain stems from a study of a mutant IDH1 vaccine in newly diagnosed glioma. Turning to the study itself: The start of vaccination came 4-6 weeks after radiotherapy alone, or with temozolomide cycles. Study results and caveats: About 92% of patients showed vaccine-induced immune responses across multiple MHC alleles.

Clones were read by immunoSEQ multiplex PCR, and TCRdb kept only the in-frame ones, dropping some. The sample has tens of thousands of clones; approximately 89% are singletons. Of note for this clone: The antigen is not known.

The time point denotes: week 47, end of study. Vaccination used 300 ug of mutant IDH1 20-mer peptide per dose, with topical imiquimod. Eight vaccine doses were administered to patients at weeks 1, 3, 5, 7, 11, 15, 19 and 23. Newly diagnosed WHO grade 3 or 4 IDH1-mutant, ATRX-lost astrocytomas were identified in the donors. This receptor was obtained from a man in his forties with glioma. Sequenced material: PBMCs, taken from a glioma patient whose treatment included an IDH1 peptide vaccine.

CDR3 nucleotides: TGCGCCAGCAGCTCCCAACCGACAGGCAATGGCTACACCTTC. Protein sequence: CASSSQPTGNGYTF. The chain is built from TRBV5-1 and TRBJ1-2; possible D gene TRBD1, 6 bases. The CDR3 spans 14 residues. CDR1 and CDR2 from the germline V gene are SGHRS and YFSETQ. With 3 bases removed from V and 6 bases from J, the gap between germline ends came to 15 bases.